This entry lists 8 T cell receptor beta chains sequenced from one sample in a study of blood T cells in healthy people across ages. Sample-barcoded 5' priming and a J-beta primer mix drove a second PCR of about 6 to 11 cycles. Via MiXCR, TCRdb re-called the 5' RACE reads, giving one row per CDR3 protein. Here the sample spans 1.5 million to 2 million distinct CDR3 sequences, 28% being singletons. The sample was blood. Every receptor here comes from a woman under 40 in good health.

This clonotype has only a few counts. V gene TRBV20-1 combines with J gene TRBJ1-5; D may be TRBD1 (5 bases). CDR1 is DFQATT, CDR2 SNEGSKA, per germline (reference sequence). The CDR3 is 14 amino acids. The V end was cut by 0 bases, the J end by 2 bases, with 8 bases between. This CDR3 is CSARESRGNQPQHF. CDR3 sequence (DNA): TGCAGTGCTAGAGAGAGCAGGGGCAATCAGCCCCAGCATTTT.

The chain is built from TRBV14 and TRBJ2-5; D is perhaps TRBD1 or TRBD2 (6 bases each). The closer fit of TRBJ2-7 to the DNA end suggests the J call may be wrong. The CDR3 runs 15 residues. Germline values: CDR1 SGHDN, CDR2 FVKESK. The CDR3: CASSHHREAHYEQYF. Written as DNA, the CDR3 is TGTGCCAGCAGCCACCACAGGGAGGCCCACTACGAGCAGTACTTC.

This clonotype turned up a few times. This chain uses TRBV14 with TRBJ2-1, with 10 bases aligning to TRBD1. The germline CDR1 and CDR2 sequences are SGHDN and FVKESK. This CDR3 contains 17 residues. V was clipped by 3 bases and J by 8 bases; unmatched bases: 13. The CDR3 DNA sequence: TGTGCCAGCAGCCATTTCCCGGGACAGGGGATGGAGGATGAGCAGTTCTTC. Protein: CASSHFPGQGMEDEQFF.

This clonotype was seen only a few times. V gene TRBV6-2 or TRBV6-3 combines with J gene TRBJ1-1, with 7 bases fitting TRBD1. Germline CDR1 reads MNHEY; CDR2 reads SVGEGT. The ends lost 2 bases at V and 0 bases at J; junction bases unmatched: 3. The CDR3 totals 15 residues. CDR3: CASSYPGTVNTEAFF. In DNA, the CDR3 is TGTGCCAGCAGTTACCCGGGGACAGTGAACACTGAAGCTTTCTTT.

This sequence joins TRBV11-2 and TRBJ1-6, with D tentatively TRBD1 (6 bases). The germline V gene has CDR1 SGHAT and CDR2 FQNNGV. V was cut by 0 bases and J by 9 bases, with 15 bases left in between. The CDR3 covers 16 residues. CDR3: CASSLDPGQSGSPLHF. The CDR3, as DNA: TGTGCCAGCAGCTTAGACCCCGGACAGTCGGGTTCACCCCTCCACTTT.

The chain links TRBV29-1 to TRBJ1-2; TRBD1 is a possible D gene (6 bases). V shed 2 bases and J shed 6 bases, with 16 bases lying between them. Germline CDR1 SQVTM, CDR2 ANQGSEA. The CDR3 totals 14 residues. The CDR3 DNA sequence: TGCAGCGTTGAATTGCGGAACAGGGAGAATGGCTACACCTTC. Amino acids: CSVELRNRENGYTF.

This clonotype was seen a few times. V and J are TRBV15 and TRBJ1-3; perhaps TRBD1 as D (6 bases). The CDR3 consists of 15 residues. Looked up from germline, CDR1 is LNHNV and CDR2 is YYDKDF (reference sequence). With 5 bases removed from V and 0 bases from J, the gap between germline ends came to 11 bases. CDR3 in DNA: TGTGCCACCAGCGGGACATTTCTCTCTGGAAACACCATATATTTT. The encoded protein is CATSGTFLSGNTIYF.

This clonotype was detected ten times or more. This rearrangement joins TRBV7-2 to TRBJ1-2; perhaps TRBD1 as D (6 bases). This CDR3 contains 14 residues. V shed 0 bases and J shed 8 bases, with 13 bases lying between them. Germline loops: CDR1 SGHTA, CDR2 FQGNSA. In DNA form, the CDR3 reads TGTGCCAGCAGCTTAGCGGGGGGACAAACGGGCTACACCTTC. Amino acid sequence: CASSLAGGQTGYTF.